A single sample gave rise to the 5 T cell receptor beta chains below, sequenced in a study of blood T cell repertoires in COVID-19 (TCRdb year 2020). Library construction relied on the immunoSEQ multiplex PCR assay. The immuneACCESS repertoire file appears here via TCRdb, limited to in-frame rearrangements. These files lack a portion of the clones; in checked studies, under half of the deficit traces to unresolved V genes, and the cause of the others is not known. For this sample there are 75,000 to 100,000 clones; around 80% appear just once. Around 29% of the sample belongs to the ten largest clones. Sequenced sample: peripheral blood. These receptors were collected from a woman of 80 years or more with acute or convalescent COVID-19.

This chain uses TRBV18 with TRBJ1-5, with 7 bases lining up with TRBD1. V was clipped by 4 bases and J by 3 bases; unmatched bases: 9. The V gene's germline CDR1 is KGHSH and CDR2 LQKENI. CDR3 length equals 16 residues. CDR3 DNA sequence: TGTGCCAGCTCACGGAATCAGGGGGGCAACAATCAGCCCCAGCATTTT. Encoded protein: CASSRNQGGNNQPQHF.

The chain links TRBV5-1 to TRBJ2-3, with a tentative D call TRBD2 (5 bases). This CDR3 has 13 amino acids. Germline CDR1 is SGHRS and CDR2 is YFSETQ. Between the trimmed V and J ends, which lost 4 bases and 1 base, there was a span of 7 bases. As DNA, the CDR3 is TGCGCCAGCAGCAGCGGCGGCACAGATACGCAGTATTTT. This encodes CASSSGGTDTQYF.

CDR3: CASSPITGTGVYEQFF. As DNA, the CDR3 is TGTGCCAGCAGCCCCATCACCGGGACAGGGGTGTATGAGCAGTTCTTC. The gene calls are TRBV11-1 and TRBJ2-1; TRBD1 matches at 10 bases. Losses at the gene ends were 5 bases for V and 8 bases for J; bases not matched to a gene: 12. CDR3 length equals 16 residues. Germline-derived CDR1 and CDR2 are SGHAT and FQDESV (reference sequence).

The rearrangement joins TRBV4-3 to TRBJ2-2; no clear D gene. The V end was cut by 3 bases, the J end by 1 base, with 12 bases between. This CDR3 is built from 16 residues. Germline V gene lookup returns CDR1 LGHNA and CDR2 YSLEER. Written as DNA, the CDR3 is TGCGCCAGCAGCCAGTCTCCGTCTCGGAACACCGGGGAGCTGTTTTTT. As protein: CASSQSPSRNTGELFF.

CDR3 nucleotides: TGTGCCACCAGACGGACAGGACGGAGCCCTGAGCAGTACTTC. Encoded protein: CATRRTGRSPEQYF. This chain connects TRBV15 to TRBJ2-7; 7 bases agree with TRBD1. Germline CDR1 LNHNV, CDR2 YYDKDF (reference sequence). V lost 6 bases, J lost 7 bases, and 12 bases stayed unmatched. This CDR3 spans 14 amino acids.